These 2 T cell receptor beta chains were all obtained from the same sample, sequenced in a study of shared clonotypes between healthy human individuals. Profiled with immunoSEQ multiplex PCR; TCRdb holds only in-frame clones, not every one. Of approximately 1,000,000 clones in the sample, around 78% were seen once. Sequencing used memory CD4+ T cells from PBMCs. Subset indicated: CD45RA-negative fraction. The source is a man aged 18 to 29 in good health. Some clones in this sample may be carry-over from other donors' samples.

This chain uses TRBV28 with TRBJ2-7; D is uncertain. The ends were cut back, 9 bases at V and 4 bases at J, with 13 bases in the middle. This CDR3 spans 12 amino acids. CDR1 is MDHEN and CDR2 is SYDVKM in the germline V gene. CDR3 DNA: TGTGCCAGGAATACCCGGTATTACGAGCAGTACTTC. Protein product: CARNTRYYEQYF.

The table lists this clone with a few counts. The V and J genes are TRBV4-2 and TRBJ1-2, with no clear D. The ends were cut back, 0 bases at V and 2 bases at J, with 13 bases in the middle. The CDR3 contains 16 residues. Germline loops: CDR1 LGHNA, CDR2 YNFKEQ. For the CDR3, the DNA is TGTGCCAGCAGCCAAGATAGGCTCAAGGACAACTATGGCTACACCTTC. Translating it yields CASSQDRLKDNYGYTF.